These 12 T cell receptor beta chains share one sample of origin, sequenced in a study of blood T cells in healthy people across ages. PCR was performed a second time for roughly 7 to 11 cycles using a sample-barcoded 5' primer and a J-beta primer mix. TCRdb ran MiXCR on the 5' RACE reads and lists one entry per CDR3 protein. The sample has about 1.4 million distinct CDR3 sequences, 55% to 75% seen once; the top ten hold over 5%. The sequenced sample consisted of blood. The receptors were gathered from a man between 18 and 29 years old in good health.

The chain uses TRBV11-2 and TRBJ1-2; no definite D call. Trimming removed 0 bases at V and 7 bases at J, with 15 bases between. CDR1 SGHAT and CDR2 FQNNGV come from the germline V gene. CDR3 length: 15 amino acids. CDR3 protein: CASSLDPNSVRGYTF. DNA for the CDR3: TGTGCCAGCAGCTTAGATCCTAACAGTGTACGTGGCTACACCTTC.

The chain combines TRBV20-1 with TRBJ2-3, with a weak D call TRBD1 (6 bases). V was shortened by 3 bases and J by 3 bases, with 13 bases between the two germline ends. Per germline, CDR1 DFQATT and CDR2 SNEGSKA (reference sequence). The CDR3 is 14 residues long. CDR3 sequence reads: CSARPGDGTDTQYF. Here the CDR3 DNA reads TGCAGTGCTAGGCCAGGGGACGGAACAGATACGCAGTATTTT.

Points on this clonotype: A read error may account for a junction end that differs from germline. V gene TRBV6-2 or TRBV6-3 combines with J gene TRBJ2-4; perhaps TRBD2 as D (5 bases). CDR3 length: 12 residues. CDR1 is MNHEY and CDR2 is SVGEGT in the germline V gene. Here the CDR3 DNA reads TGTGCCAGTAGTTACAAGTACGGGGAGCAGTACTTC. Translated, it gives CASSYKYGEQYF.

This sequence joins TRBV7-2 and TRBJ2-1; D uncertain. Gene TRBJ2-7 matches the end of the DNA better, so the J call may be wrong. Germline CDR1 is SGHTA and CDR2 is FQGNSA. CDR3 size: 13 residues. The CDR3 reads CASSVHRLNEQYF. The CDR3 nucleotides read TGTGCCAGCAGCGTCCACCGGCTAAATGAGCAGTACTTC.

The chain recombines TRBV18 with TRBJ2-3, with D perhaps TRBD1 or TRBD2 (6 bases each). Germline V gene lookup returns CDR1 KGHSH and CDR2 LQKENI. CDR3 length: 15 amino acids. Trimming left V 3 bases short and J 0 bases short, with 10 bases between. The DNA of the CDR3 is TGTGCCAGCTCACCGAAAGGGGGGAGCACAGATACGCAGTATTTT. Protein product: CASSPKGGSTDTQYF.

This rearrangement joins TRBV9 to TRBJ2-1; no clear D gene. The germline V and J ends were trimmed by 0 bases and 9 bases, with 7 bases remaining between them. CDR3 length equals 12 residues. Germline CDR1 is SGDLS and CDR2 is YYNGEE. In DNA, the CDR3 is TGTGCCAGCAGCGTAGGACCTGTTGAGCAGTTCTTC. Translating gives CASSVGPVEQFF.

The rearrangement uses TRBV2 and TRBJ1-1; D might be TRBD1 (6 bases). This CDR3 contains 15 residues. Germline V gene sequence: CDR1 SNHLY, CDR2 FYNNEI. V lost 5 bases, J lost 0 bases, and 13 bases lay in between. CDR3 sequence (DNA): TGTGCCAGCAGTCCCATTGCAGGGGTGAACACTGAAGCTTTCTTT. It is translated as CASSPIAGVNTEAFF.

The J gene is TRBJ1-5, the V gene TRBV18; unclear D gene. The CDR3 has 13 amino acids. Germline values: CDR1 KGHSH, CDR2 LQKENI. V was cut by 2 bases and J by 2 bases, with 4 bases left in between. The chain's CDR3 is CASSPAGNQPQHF. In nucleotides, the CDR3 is TGTGCCAGCTCACCAGCTGGCAATCAGCCCCAGCATTTT. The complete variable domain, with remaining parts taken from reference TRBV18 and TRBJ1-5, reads NAGVMQNPRHLVRRRGQEARLRCSPMKGHSHVYWYRQLPEEGLKFMVYLQKENIIDESGMPKERFSAEFPKEGPSILRIQQVVRGDSAAYFCASSPAGNQPQHFGDGTRLSIL.

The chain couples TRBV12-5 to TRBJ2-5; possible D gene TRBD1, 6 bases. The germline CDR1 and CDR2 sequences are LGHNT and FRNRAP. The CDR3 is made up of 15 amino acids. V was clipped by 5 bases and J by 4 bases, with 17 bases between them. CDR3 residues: CASGARTQGLETQYF. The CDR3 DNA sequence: TGTGCTAGTGGTGCCCGAACACAGGGTTTAGAGACCCAGTACTTC.

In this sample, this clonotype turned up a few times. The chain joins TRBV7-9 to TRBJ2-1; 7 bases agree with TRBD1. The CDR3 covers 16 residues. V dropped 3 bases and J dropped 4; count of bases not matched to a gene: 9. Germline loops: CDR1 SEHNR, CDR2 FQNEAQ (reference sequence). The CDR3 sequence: CASSFTGTDRYNEQFF. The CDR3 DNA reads TGTGCCAGCAGCTTTACAGGGACAGACAGGTACAATGAGCAGTTCTTC. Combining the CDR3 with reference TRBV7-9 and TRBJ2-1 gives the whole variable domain DTGVSQNPRHKITKRGQNVTFRCDPISEHNRLYWYRQTLGQGPEFLTYFQNEAQLEKSRLLSDRFSAERPKGSFSTLEIQRTEQGDSAMYLCASSFTGTDRYNEQFFGPGTRLTVL.

Here the CDR3 DNA reads TGCAGTGCTGACCCGGGACAGGGGAATGAAAAACTGTTTTTT. Its protein is CSADPGQGNEKLFF. The chain employs TRBV20-1 and TRBJ1-4; 10 bases are a match to TRBD1. In germline, CDR1 is DFQATT, CDR2 SNEGSKA (reference sequence). The CDR3 is made up of 14 amino acids. V shed 5 bases, J shed 5 bases, and the junction held 5 bases outside the gene matches.

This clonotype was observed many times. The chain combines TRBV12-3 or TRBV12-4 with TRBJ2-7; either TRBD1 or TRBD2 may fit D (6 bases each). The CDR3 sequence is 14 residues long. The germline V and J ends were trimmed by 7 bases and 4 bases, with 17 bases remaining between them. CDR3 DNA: TGTGCCAGCACCCCGGGGGCTAATCCTTACGAGCAGTACTTC. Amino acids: CASTPGANPYEQYF.